The rows below give T cell receptor beta chains drawn from one sample of a study of radiotherapy plus CTLA-4 blockade in lung cancer. Some clones are missing from TCRdb's copy, which holds only in-frame ones; the method was immunoSEQ multiplex PCR. The sample lists roughly 54,000 clones; more than 60% were seen once. The sequences come from peripheral blood, collected from a patient treated with radiotherapy plus ipilimumab. The origin of the receptors is a human donor with non-small cell lung cancer who had a partial response to radiotherapy plus ipilimumab. The CDR3 runs from the conserved cysteine through the conserved F or W. A D gene is named only where the DNA matches it firmly. Expanded clones are given a class, and other clones once, few, many or no size at all.

V gene	clone size	J gene	D gene	CDR3 protein	CDR3 DNA
TRBV11-2	-	TRBJ2-4	TRBD1	CASSGRDSKNIQYF	TGTGCCAGCAGCGGAAGGGACAGTAAAAACATTCAGTACTTC
TRBV27	few	TRBJ2-7	TRBD1	CASSLRGQGAYEQYF	TGTGCCAGCAGTTTAAGAGGACAGGGGGCCTACGAGCAGTACTTC
TRBV6-6	-	TRBJ2-1	-	CASSQGLGEQFF	TGTGCCAGCAGTCAGGGGCTTGGGGAGCAGTTCTTC
TRBV28	-	TRBJ2-3	-	CASSTLGGSRPDTQYF	TGTGCCAGCAGTACCCTGGGAGGCAGCCGACCAGATACGCAGTATTTT
TRBV6-1	-	TRBJ2-5	-	CASSTAGRETQYF	TGTGCCAGCAGTACTGCGGGGAGGGAGACCCAGTACTTC
TRBV6-5	-	TRBJ1-6	-	CASSYGGRGGNSPLHF	TGTGCCAGCAGTTATGGGGGGAGGGGCGGTAATTCACCCCTCCACTTT
TRBV5-1	-	TRBJ2-3	TRBD2	CASSLGLRGSRISTDTQYF	TGCGCCAGCAGCTTGGGCTTGCGGGGGAGCCGAATTAGCACAGATACGCAGTATTTT
TRBV2	-	TRBJ1-1	-	CASRKDSGNTEAFF	TGTGCCAGCAGGAAGGACAGTGGGAACACTGAAGCTTTCTTT
TRBV10-3	few	TRBJ1-4	TRBD1	CAISERQGLDEKLFF	TGTGCCATCAGTGAGAGACAGGGTCTCGATGAAAAACTGTTTTTT
TRBV9	-	TRBJ1-2	-	CASSVEDIPGSGDYGYTF	TGTGCCAGCAGCGTAGAAGACATACCGGGATCAGGGGACTATGGCTACACCTTC
TRBV19	-	TRBJ2-7	TRBD1	CASSTWTGDEQYF	TGTGCCAGTAGTACATGGACAGGGGACGAGCAGTACTTC
TRBV9	-	TRBJ1-1	-	CASSVMGAGGTEAFF	TGTGCCAGCAGCGTAATGGGGGCTGGGGGCACTGAAGCTTTCTTT
TRBV11-2	-	TRBJ2-1	-	CASSVRLTLAYNEQFF	TGTGCCAGCAGCGTTAGACTCACCCTTGCCTACAATGAGCAGTTCTTC
TRBV19	-	TRBJ2-7	-	CASRRDGGPYEQYF	TGTGCCAGTAGGCGGGACGGCGGGCCCTACGAGCAGTACTTC
TRBV6-5	-	TRBJ1-2	TRBD1	CASSLTGGPNYGYTF	TGTGCCAGCAGTTTAACAGGGGGCCCTAACTATGGCTACACCTTC
TRBV4-1	few	TRBJ2-7	-	CASSQTHPSSYEQYF	TGCGCCAGCAGCCAAACACATCCAAGCTCCTACGAGCAGTACTTC